The 4 T cell receptor beta chains below all came from one sample that was sequenced in a study of blood T cell repertoires in COVID-19. Generated by immunoSEQ multiplex PCR, the TCRdb table keeps only in-frame clones and is missing some. The table has about 130,000 clones, 92% seen once. The specimen was peripheral blood. These receptors were obtained from a man in his fifties with COVID-19, enrolled during active disease.

The chain uses TRBV3-1 (or the pseudogene TRBV3-2) and TRBJ2-2; D unclear. This CDR3 spans 12 amino acids. Trimming stripped 2 bases from V and 7 bases from J, with 5 bases between. Germline lookup yields CDR1 LGHDT and CDR2 YNNKEL (reference sequence). CDR3 loop: CASSQTVGELFF. The CDR3 bases are TGTGCCAGCAGCCAAACGGTCGGGGAGCTGTTTTTT.

This chain uses TRBV3-1 (or the pseudogene TRBV3-2) with TRBJ2-2; 8 bases line up with TRBD2. This CDR3 region has 17 residues. With V trimmed by 1 base and J by 6 bases, 10 bases remained unmatched. Germline CDR1 and CDR2: LGHDT and YNNKEL (reference sequence). The CDR3 reads CASSQVKAGAGAGELFF. The CDR3 bases are TGTGCCAGCAGCCAAGTCAAAGCGGGAGCGGGCGCCGGGGAGCTGTTTTTT.

V is TRBV28 and J is TRBJ2-3; possibly TRBD1 for D (5 bases). With 6 bases removed from V and 5 bases from J, the gap between germline ends came to 9 bases. Germline V gene lookup returns CDR1 MDHEN and CDR2 SYDVKM. This CDR3 spans 12 amino acids. The CDR3 sequence: CASSQRGDTQYF. The CDR3 DNA sequence: TGTGCCAGCAGCCAAAGGGGAGATACGCAGTATTTT.

This chain connects TRBV4-2 to TRBJ1-3; TRBD1 aligns across 12 bases. Germline V gives CDR1 LGHNA, CDR2 YNFKEQ. The CDR3 spans 17 residues. Losses at the gene ends were 1 base for V and 4 bases for J; bases not matched to a gene: 5. The CDR3 reads CASSQVGQGARGNTIYF. In DNA form, the CDR3 reads TGTGCCAGCAGCCAAGTGGGACAGGGGGCGAGGGGAAACACCATATATTTT.